The entry below describes one TCR beta chain. This clone was counted once. Its binding antigen is unknown. Base quality data are lacking; no much larger clone is found one base away. One collaborating source in Seattle enrolled patients during active infection and followed them longitudinally through the course of disease. The collaborating institutions used their own protocols to collect whole blood in K2EDTA tubes. For TCRbeta analysis, collaborators shipped samples as frozen whole blood, isolated PBMCs, or DNA extracted from either of those sample types. The immunoSEQ Assay, a bias-controlled multiplex PCR, was used to amplify TCRbeta CDR3 regions from genomic DNA. Concerning the study's data processing: Nucleated cell counts per sample were estimated from amplification of reference gene primers within the assay. To quantify the absolute abundance of each unique TCRbeta CDR3 rearrangement, sequence reads were collapsed and filtered. For each sample, productive Simpson clonality was calculated by taking the square root of Simpson's diversity index across productive rearrangements. TCRdb took over this immuneACCESS table, retaining in-frame rearrangements with V and J assigned. Such tables are incomplete; in checked studies, under half of the missing clones stem from an unresolved V gene, and the remainder is unexplained. Clone size and V and J calls were adopted from that table, with D and trimming inferred from the DNA. The sample table lists 250,000 to 400,000 clones, approximately 90% of them with a count of one. In total, the top ten clones hold 1.6% of the sample.

The sample belongs to a study of blood T cell repertoires in COVID-19 (TCRdb year 2020). With regard to the full study: Samples covering the acute and convalescent phases of COVID-19 were provided by collaborators in the United States, Italy and Spain. A de-identified subject ID, COVID-19 status, age in years and sex were almost always included in the sample metadata. The samples were drawn from the first 160 participants of the ongoing ImmuneRACE study and from 1,254 subjects provided by 6 global collaborators. A freely available public database, intended as a resource for researchers studying the immune response to SARS-CoV-2, is where the repertoires were released. The material from the prospective study consisted of cDNA or gDNA derived from T cells, B-cell-depleted T cells, or PBMCs. Where HLA class I and class II types were available, the types were taken from metadata supplied by the sample provider, not from assay-based typing. Deeply sampled blood TCRbeta repertoires from subjects exposed to, actively infected with, or recovered from COVID-19 were included in the dataset. What the research found in general, with its limitations: The amount of clinical and demographic metadata varied by source and participant and was provided uncurated.

V drops 3 bases and J drops 4 bases, leaving 13 bases in between. In the germline V gene (reference sequence), CDR1 corresponds to LGHDT and CDR2 to YNNKEL. The CDR3 starts with the cysteine, ends with the phenylalanine, and has 15 residues. Left in the record is the CDR3 DNA by itself, 45 bases read in frame from the first base. This sequence originates from a woman under 40 with COVID-19, enrolled during active disease. What was sequenced was peripheral blood. The sequence joins TRBV3-1 (or the pseudogene TRBV3-2) to TRBJ2-1; too little of a D gene remains to name it. The CDR3 protein: CASSHRKTGYNEQFF. At the DNA level, the sequence is TGTGCCAGCAGCCATCGTAAGACTGGATACAATGAGCAGTTCTTC.